The 17 T cell receptor beta chains presented below share a single source sample, sequenced in a study of T cells after yellow fever vaccination. TCRdb processed the 5' RACE reads anew with MiXCR; each CDR3 protein has one entry. The top ten clones hold 0.65% to 0.9% of a sample with around 250,000 distinct CDR3 sequences, less than 9% of them seen once. Sequences were derived from CD4+ T cells sorted from PBMCs, sampled 15 days after the yellow fever booster vaccination. All receptors come from a man aged 25 to 40 who received the YFV17D yellow fever vaccine.

This chain joins TRBV12-3 or TRBV12-4 and TRBJ1-5, with D maybe TRBD1 (6 bases). The CDR3 totals 14 residues. Trimming removed 7 bases from V and 3 bases from J, with 13 bases in between. CDR3 in amino acids: CASTAQGTNQPQHF. DNA of the CDR3: TGTGCCAGCACCGCGCAGGGGACCAATCAGCCCCAGCATTTT.

This clonotype was observed a handful of times. The chain couples TRBV20-1 to TRBJ2-3; D is uncertain. V lost 0 bases to trimming and J lost 3 bases, with 10 bases between them. Per the germline V gene, CDR1 is DFQATT and CDR2 is SNEGSKA (reference sequence). The CDR3 spans 14 residues. CDR3 region: CSARDRVKTDTQYF. The CDR3 coding sequence is TGCAGTGCTAGAGATCGAGTTAAGACAGATACGCAGTATTTT.

V gene TRBV6-5 combines with J gene TRBJ2-3; 12 bases align to TRBD2. V lost 4 bases and J lost 7; bases outside the gene matches: 6. Germline CDR1 MNHEY, CDR2 SVGAGI. The CDR3 is made up of 15 amino acids. The CDR3: CASSSRLAGEYTQYF. CDR3 coding DNA: TGTGCCAGCAGTTCCAGACTAGCGGGAGAGTATACGCAGTATTTT.

J is TRBJ2-2 and V is TRBV5-1; perhaps TRBD1 as D (6 bases). Trimming stripped 4 bases from V and 0 bases from J, with 10 bases between. This CDR3 is built from 15 residues. Per the germline V gene, CDR1 is SGHRS and CDR2 is YFSETQ. The chain's CDR3 is CASSPTGTNTGELFF. The CDR3 DNA sequence: TGCGCCAGCAGCCCGACAGGAACGAACACCGGGGAGCTGTTTTTT. Based on the CDR3 plus reference TRBV5-1 and TRBJ2-2, the full variable domain is KAGVTQTPRYLIKTRGQQVTLSCSPISGHRSVSWYQQTPGQGLQFLFEYFSETQRNKGNFPGRFSGRQFSNSRSEMNVSTLELGDSALYLCASSPTGTNTGELFFGEGSRLTVL.

The V and J genes are TRBV11-1 and TRBJ2-7; D unclear. Looked up from germline, CDR1 is SGHAT and CDR2 is FQDESV (reference sequence). V shed 7 bases and J shed 4 bases, with 14 bases lying between them. This CDR3 spans 13 amino acids. Written as DNA, the CDR3 is TGTGCCAGCATCCAATCCAGAGTTTACGAGCAGTACTTC. Residues: CASIQSRVYEQYF.

The chain links TRBV7-9 to TRBJ2-5; weak D call: TRBD2 (5 bases). The CDR3 spans 15 residues. With 4 bases removed from V and 5 bases from J, the gap between germline ends came to 17 bases. Germline CDR1 is SEHNR and CDR2 is FQNEAQ (reference sequence). The CDR3 bases are TGTGCCAGCAGCTCCCGATGGTCGACGGGGGAGACCCAGTACTTC. This encodes CASSSRWSTGETQYF.

The chain links TRBV28 to TRBJ2-1, with TRBD2 identical over 10 bases. The CDR3 totals 15 residues. The junction had 16 bases not matched to a gene; V was cut back by 5 bases and J by 15 bases. CDR1 and CDR2 (germline): MDHEN, SYDVKM. The CDR3 region is CASSLPQGSGRRLFF. CDR3 sequence (DNA): TGTGCCAGCAGTCTCCCTCAAGGTAGCGGGAGGCGTCTGTTCTTC.

V usage is TRBV2 and J usage is TRBJ1-3; D gene ambiguous. CDR1 and CDR2 (germline): SNHLY, FYNNEI. V was pared by 8 bases and J by 4 bases, with 9 bases between. The CDR3 totals 12 residues. CDR3 sequence reads: CASSTGGNTIYF. Here the CDR3 DNA reads TGTGCCAGCTCCACGGGGGGAAACACCATATATTTT.

The chain joins TRBV7-2 to TRBJ1-2, with D unresolved. The CDR3 contains 15 residues. The germline V gene has CDR1 SGHTA and CDR2 FQGNSA. The germline V and J ends were trimmed by 0 bases and 2 bases, with 10 bases remaining between them. DNA of the CDR3: TGTGCCAGCAGCTTAGCCGTGACACCAAACTATGGCTACACCTTC. This codes for CASSLAVTPNYGYTF.

This clonotype came up many times. The J gene is TRBJ2-2, the V gene TRBV12-3 or TRBV12-4; D tentatively reads TRBD1 or TRBD2 (5 bases each). V lost 8 bases and J 2 bases, leaving 15 bases between the germline ends. The CDR3 spans 15 residues. The CDR3 sequence is CASYPRDRNTGELFF. The CDR3 nucleotides read TGTGCCAGCTACCCGAGGGACCGCAACACCGGGGAGCTGTTTTTT.

In this sample, this clonotype turned up a few times. The chain employs TRBV7-2 and TRBJ2-3; 9 bases align to TRBD2. Germline V gene lookup returns CDR1 SGHTA and CDR2 FQGNSA. The CDR3 runs 15 residues. V dropped 5 bases and J dropped 5; count of bases not matched to a gene: 8. The CDR3 reads CASSRSGSAGDTQYF. CDR3 sequence (DNA): TGTGCCAGCAGCCGTAGCGGGAGTGCTGGAGATACGCAGTATTTT. Full variable domain (missing parts from reference TRBV7-2 and TRBJ2-3): GAGVSQSPSNKVTEKGKDVELRCDPISGHTALYWYRQSLGQGLEFLIYFQGNSAPDKSGLPSDRFSAERTGGSVSTLTIQRTQQEDSAVYLCASSRSGSAGDTQYFGPGTRLTVL.

The chain joins TRBV4-3 to TRBJ2-7, with 8 positions matching TRBD2. This CDR3 region has 15 residues. The V gene's germline CDR1 is LGHNA and CDR2 YSLEER. Trimming took 1 base from V and 4 from J; bases not matched to a gene: 6. CDR3 in amino acids: CASSQAAGGGYEQYF. DNA of the CDR3: TGCGCCAGCAGCCAAGCCGCGGGGGGAGGATACGAGCAGTACTTC.

The chain joins TRBV2 to TRBJ1-5, with 7 bases that match TRBD1. The CDR3 has 13 residues. Looked up from germline, CDR1 is SNHLY and CDR2 is FYNNEI. With V trimmed by 10 bases and J by 5 bases, 8 bases remained unmatched. This chain's CDR3 is CATARDSYQPQHF. The CDR3 coding sequence is TGTGCCACCGCCCGGGACAGCTATCAGCCCCAGCATTTT. Full variable domain (outside the CDR3, taken from reference TRBV2 and TRBJ1-5): EPEVTQTPSHQVTQMGQEVILRCVPISNHLYFYWYRQILGQKVEFLVSFYNNEISEKSEIFDDQFSVERPDGSNFTLKIRSTKLEDSAMYFCATARDSYQPQHFGDGTRLSIL.

The genes are TRBV5-4 and TRBJ2-7; no clear D. Germline V gene lookup returns CDR1 SGHNT and CDR2 YYREEE (reference sequence). V lost 4 bases, J lost 1 base, and 15 bases lay in between. This CDR3 contains 15 residues. CDR3 DNA: TGTGCCAGCAGCGGGCCCCCGGACGGATCCTACGAGCAGTACTTC. This encodes CASSGPPDGSYEQYF.

The V call is TRBV5-4, the J call TRBJ2-3, with 13 bases that match TRBD2. This CDR3 is built from 16 residues. Trimming removed 2 bases from V and 4 bases from J; junction bases left unmatched: 4. Germline values: CDR1 SGHNT, CDR2 YYREEE (reference sequence). The CDR3 protein is CASSLGLAGVADTQYF. CDR3 nucleotides: TGTGCCAGCAGCTTAGGACTAGCGGGAGTGGCAGATACGCAGTATTTT.

This chain links TRBV20-1 with TRBJ2-1; 12 positions match TRBD2. This CDR3 region has 16 residues. J gave up 5 bases and V 3 bases, and 8 bases lay outside the gene matches. Germline loops: CDR1 DFQATT, CDR2 SNEGSKA (reference sequence). The chain's CDR3 is CSASLASGRAHNEQFF. CDR3 bases: TGCAGTGCTAGTTTGGCTAGCGGGAGGGCCCACAATGAGCAGTTCTTC.

Many counts were recorded for this clonotype. The chain combines TRBV10-3 with TRBJ2-3, with 13 bases fitting TRBD2. With 8 bases clipped from V and 5 bases from J, the junction kept 4 bases outside the gene matches. Germline V lookup: CDR1 ENHRY, CDR2 SYGVKD. The CDR3 runs to 14 residues. In DNA, the CDR3 is TGTGCCATCGGACTAGCGGGAGCGGTAGATACGCAGTATTTT. Protein: CAIGLAGAVDTQYF.